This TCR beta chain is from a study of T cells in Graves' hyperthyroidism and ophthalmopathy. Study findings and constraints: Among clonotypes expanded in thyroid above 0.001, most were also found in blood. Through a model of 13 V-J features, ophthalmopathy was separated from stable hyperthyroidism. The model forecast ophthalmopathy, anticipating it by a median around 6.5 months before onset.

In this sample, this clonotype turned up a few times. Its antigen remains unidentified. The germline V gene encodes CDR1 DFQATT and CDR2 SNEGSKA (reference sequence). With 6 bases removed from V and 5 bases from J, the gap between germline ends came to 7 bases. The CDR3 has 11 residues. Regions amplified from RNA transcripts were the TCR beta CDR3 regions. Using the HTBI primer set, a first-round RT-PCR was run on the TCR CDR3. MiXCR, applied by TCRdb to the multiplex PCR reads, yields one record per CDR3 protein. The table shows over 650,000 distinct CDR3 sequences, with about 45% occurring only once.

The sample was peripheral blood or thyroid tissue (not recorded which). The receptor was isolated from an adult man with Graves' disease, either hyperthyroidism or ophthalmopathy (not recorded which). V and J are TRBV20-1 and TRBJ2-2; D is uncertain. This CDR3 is CSARWTGELFF. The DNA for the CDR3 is TGCAGTGCAAGGTGGACCGGGGAGCTGTTTTTT.